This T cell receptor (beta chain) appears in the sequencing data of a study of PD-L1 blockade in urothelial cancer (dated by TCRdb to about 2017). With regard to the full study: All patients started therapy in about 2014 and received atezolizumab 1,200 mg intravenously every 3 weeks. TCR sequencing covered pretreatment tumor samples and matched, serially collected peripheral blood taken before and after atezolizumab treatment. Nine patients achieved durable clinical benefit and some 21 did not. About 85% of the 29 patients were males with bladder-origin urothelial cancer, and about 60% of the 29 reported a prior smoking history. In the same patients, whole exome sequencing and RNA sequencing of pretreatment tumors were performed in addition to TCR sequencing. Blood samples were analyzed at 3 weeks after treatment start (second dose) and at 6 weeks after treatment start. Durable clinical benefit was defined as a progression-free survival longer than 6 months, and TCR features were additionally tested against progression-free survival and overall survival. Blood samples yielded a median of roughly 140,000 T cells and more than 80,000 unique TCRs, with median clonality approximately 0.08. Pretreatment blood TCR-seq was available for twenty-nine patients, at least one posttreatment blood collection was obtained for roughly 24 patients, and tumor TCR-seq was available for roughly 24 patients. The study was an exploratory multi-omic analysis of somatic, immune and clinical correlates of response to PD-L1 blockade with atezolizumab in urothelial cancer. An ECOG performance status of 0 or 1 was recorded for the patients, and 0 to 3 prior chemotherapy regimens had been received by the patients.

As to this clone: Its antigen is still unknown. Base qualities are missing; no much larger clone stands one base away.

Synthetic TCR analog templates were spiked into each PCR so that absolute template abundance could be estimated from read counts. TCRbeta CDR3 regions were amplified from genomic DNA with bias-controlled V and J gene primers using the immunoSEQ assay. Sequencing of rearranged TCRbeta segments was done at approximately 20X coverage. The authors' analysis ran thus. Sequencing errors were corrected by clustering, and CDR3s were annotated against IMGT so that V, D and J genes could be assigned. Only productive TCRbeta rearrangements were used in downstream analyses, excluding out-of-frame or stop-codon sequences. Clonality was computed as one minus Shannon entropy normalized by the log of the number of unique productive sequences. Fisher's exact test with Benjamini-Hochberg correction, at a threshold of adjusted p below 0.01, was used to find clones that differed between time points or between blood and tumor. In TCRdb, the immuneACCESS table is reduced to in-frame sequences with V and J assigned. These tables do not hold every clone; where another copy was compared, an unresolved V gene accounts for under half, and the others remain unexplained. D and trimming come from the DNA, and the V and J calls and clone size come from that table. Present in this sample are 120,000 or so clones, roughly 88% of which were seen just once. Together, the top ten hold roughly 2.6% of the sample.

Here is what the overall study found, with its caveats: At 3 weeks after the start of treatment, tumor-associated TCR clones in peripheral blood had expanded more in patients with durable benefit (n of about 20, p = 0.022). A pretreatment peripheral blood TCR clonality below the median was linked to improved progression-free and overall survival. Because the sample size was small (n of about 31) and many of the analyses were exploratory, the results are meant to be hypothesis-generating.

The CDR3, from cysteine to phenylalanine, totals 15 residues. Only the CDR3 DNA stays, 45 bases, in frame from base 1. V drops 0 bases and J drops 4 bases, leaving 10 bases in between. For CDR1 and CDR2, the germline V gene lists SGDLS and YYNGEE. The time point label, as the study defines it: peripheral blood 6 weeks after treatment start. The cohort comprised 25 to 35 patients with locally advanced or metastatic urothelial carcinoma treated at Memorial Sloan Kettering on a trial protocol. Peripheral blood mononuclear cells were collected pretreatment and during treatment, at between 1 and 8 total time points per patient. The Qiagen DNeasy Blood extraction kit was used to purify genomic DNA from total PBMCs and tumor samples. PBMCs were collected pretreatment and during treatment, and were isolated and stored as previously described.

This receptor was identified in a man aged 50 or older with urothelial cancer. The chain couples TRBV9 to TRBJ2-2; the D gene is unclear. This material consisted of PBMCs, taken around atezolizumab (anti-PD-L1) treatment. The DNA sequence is TGTGCCAGCAGCGTAGCTTCGAGCGTCACCGGGGAGCTGTTTTTT. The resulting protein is CASSVASSVTGELFF.